The 3 T cell receptor beta chains below come from one sample, sequenced in a study of T cell repertoires in cytomegalovirus infection. TCRdb re-called the reads with MiXCR, one entry per CDR3 protein. Of roughly 230,000 distinct CDR3 sequences in the sample, approximately 17% were seen once. The sample taken for sequencing was CD8+ T cells from PBMCs. These receptors all stem from a human donor in good health (CMV status not recorded). Some clones in this sample may be carry-over from other donors' samples.

This clonotype was seen many times. The V gene is TRBV7-8, the J gene TRBJ1-1; possibly TRBD1 for D (5 bases). Trimming cost V 4 bases and J 0 bases, with 9 bases left between them. CDR3 length: 14 amino acids. CDR1 is SGHVS, CDR2 FQNEAQ, per germline. CDR3 region: CASSYRTVNTEAFF. CDR3 bases: TGTGCCAGCAGCTACAGGACGGTGAACACTGAAGCTTTCTTT.

V is TRBV29-1 and J is TRBJ2-1; possibly TRBD1 or TRBD2 for D (5 bases each). V was cut by 3 bases and J by 0 bases, with 15 bases left in between. The CDR3 runs to 16 residues. The germline V gene encodes CDR1 SQVTM and CDR2 ANQGSEA. The CDR3 sequence: CSVEGGDALSYNEQFF. CDR3 DNA: TGCAGCGTTGAGGGTGGGGACGCCCTCTCCTACAATGAGCAGTTCTTC.

V is TRBV7-6 and J is TRBJ2-7; D remains ambiguous. Germline CDR1 is SGHVS and CDR2 is FNYEAQ. The V gene lost 1 base and the J gene lost 4 bases, with 17 bases spanning the gap. CDR3 size: 16 residues. The CDR3 DNA reads as TGTGCCAGCAGCTTAGAGGCGCCAGGAGAGAAGTACGAGCAGTACTTC. This translates into CASSLEAPGEKYEQYF.